This is a list of T cell receptor beta chains from one sample in a study of blood T cell repertoires in COVID-19. Sequencing used immunoSEQ multiplex PCR; TCRdb keeps in-frame clones, though not all of them. This table holds approximately 220,000 clones, under 90% found once. The sequenced sample consisted of PBMCs or T cells enriched from blood (not recorded which). All receptors derive from a woman in her forties or fifties who had been exposed to COVID-19. Both conserved end residues are part of each CDR3. The D gene is left open where the match is weak. Clone size appears in some rows only: once, few, many, or a class for an expanded clone.

cdr3_nt	cdr3_aa	clone_size	d_call	v_call	j_call
TGTGCCAGCAGTTATCCCCGGGACTCCGGGGAGCTGTTTTTT	CASSYPRDSGELFF	.	.	TRBV6-2/TRBV6-3	TRBJ2-2
TGTGCCACCAGGGACAGGGGAAACTACAATGAGCAGTTCTTC	CATRDRGNYNEQFF	.	TRBD1	TRBV24-1	TRBJ2-1
TGCAGCGTTGATATGGGGCCCGGGACTGAAGCTTTCTTT	CSVDMGPGTEAFF	.	.	TRBV29-1	TRBJ1-1
TGTGCTAGTGGTCTTTCCATGACTAGTGGGGAGGGGGAGCAGTACTTC	CASGLSMTSGEGEQYF	.	TRBD2	TRBV12-5	TRBJ2-7
TGTGCCAGCAGTGGGGACAGGGGATTTTACGAGCAGTACTTC	CASSGDRGFYEQYF	.	TRBD1	TRBV25-1	TRBJ2-7
TGTGCCAGCAGCCCTCGACTAGCGAACTACGAGCAGTACTTC	CASSPRLANYEQYF	.	TRBD2	TRBV9	TRBJ2-7
TGCGCCAGCAGCTTGGCCGGGACAGGGAACACTGAAGCTTTCTTT	CASSLAGTGNTEAFF	.	TRBD1	TRBV5-1	TRBJ1-1
TGCGCCAGCAGCCAAGTAGGTCGACAGCCCAACAATGAGCAGTTCTTC	CASSQVGRQPNNEQFF	.	.	TRBV4-1	TRBJ2-1
TGTGCCAGCAGCTTGGCTAATCCCGGGACAGGGGGTGGCTACACCTTC	CASSLANPGTGGGYTF	.	TRBD1	TRBV5-4	TRBJ1-2
TGTGCCAGCAGCCGAAGGACAGGGATCTCCCTGAACACTGAAGCTTTCTTT	CASSRRTGISLNTEAFF	.	TRBD1	TRBV11-2	TRBJ1-1
TGCGCCAGCAGCTTAGGACAGGGGCGGATAATCGACGAGCAGTACTTC	CASSLGQGRIIDEQYF	.	TRBD1	TRBV5-1	TRBJ2-7
TGTGCCAGCAGCCAGGGAACCACGGGGGGCAGGAACACTGAAGCTTTCTTT	CASSQGTTGGRNTEAFF	.	.	TRBV5-4	TRBJ1-1
TGTGCCAGCAGAAAACAGTCGGGGGGGACCCAGTACTTC	CASRKQSGGTQYF	many	TRBD2	TRBV7-2	TRBJ2-5
TGTGCCAGCAATCGGGTTTTGAACACTGAAGCTTTCTTT	CASNRVLNTEAFF	.	.	TRBV28	TRBJ1-1
TGTGCCAGCAGCCGGGGACAGCCTAACTCTGGAAACACCATATATTTT	CASSRGQPNSGNTIYF	.	TRBD1	TRBV6-6	TRBJ1-3
TGTGCCAGCAGACGACTAGCGGGTTTTAGCTCCTACGAGCAGTACTTC	CASRRLAGFSSYEQYF	.	TRBD2	TRBV28	TRBJ2-7
TGTGCCAGCAGAGCACTAGCGGGGGACACCGGGGAGCTGTTTTTT	CASRALAGDTGELFF	few	TRBD2	TRBV6-4	TRBJ2-2
TGTGCCAGTAGGCAAGGAGGAACGAACACTGAAGCTTTCTTT	CASRQGGTNTEAFF	.	.	TRBV19	TRBJ1-1
TGCGCCAGCAGCCCTCAGGGTGGCACTGAAGCTTTCTTT	CASSPQGGTEAFF	.	.	TRBV5-1	TRBJ1-1
TGTGCCAGCAGCCAAGAGACAGGGGGCTTGAACACTGAAGCTTTCTTT	CASSQETGGLNTEAFF	.	TRBD1	TRBV14	TRBJ1-1
TGTGCCGCAACTAGCGGGGGGCGCACAGATACGCAGTATTTT	CAATSGGRTDTQYF	.	TRBD2	TRBV15	TRBJ2-3
TGTGCCAGCAGTGCCGGGACAGGGGGGGACTACGAGCAGTACTTC	CASSAGTGGDYEQYF	.	TRBD1	TRBV28	TRBJ2-7
TGTGCCTGGACCACAGGGACGAACACTGAAGCTTTCTTT	CAWTTGTNTEAFF	.	.	TRBV30	TRBJ1-1
TGCGCCAGCAGCACAGGGGGGCCCCTTGAAAAACTGTTTTTT	CASSTGGPLEKLFF	.	TRBD1	TRBV5-1	TRBJ1-4
TGTGCCAGCAGCTTAGAAGGAGGGGGCCATCAGCCCCAGCATTTT	CASSLEGGGHQPQHF	.	TRBD1	TRBV11-2	TRBJ1-5
TGTGCCAGCAGCTATGCTCCGACAGGCTACGAGCAGTACTTC	CASSYAPTGYEQYF	.	.	TRBV7-2	TRBJ2-7
TGTGCCACCAGCAGGACAGGGGTGGGAGCTTTCTTT	CATSRTGVGAFF	.	TRBD1	TRBV15	TRBJ1-1
TGTGCCTGGAGTGTAGGGGCAGGGGCCCGCAATCAGCCCCAGCATTTT	CAWSVGAGARNQPQHF	.	.	TRBV30	TRBJ1-5
TGTGCCAGCAGCTTAGCCAGACAGGGCGATGAAAAACTGTTTTTT	CASSLARQGDEKLFF	.	TRBD1	TRBV7-8	TRBJ1-4
TGTGCCAGCAGCAACTCAGGGGGCAGTGAGCCCCAGCATTTT	CASSNSGGSEPQHF	.	TRBD1	TRBV7-9	TRBJ1-5
TGTGCCAGCAGTTCATTCTTGGCGGGGGCTTCGATACACGAGCAGTACTTC	CASSSFLAGASIHEQYF	.	.	TRBV27	TRBJ2-7
TGTGCCAGCAGCTCTTCTGGGGCCGTTCAGCCCCAGCATTTT	CASSSSGAVQPQHF	.	.	TRBV5-6	TRBJ1-5
TGTGCCAGCAGCCAAGATCGGGGAGGATCCTACGAGCAGTACTTC	CASSQDRGGSYEQYF	.	.	TRBV3-1/TRBV3-2	TRBJ2-7
TGTGCCAGCTCACCAGAGGGTGGTGGAGTCGGCAATCAGCCCCAGCATTTT	CASSPEGGGVGNQPQHF	once	.	TRBV18	TRBJ1-5
TGTGCCAGCAGTTTTCAGCAGGGGCGGCTGGGTGGCTACACCTTC	CASSFQQGRLGGYTF	.	.	TRBV28	TRBJ1-2
TGTGCCAGCAGTTCCACCACCTTCGCGACAGGGTTTAATGAAAAACTGTTTTTT	CASSSTTFATGFNEKLFF	.	TRBD1	TRBV27	TRBJ1-4
TGTGCTAGTGGCCGAGCTACAGGGGCGGGAAACACCGGGGAGCTGTTTTTT	CASGRATGAGNTGELFF	.	.	TRBV12-5	TRBJ2-2
TGTGCCAGCAGCATGTCCAATCAGCCCCAGCATTTT	CASSMSNQPQHF	once	.	TRBV2	TRBJ1-5
TGCGCCAGCAGCCAAGGACTAGCAGCGGCAGATACGCAGTATTTT	CASSQGLAAADTQYF	.	TRBD2	TRBV4-1	TRBJ2-3
TGTGCCAGCAGCCAAGGGACGAGCGGGGGGGAGACCCAGTACTTC	CASSQGTSGGETQYF	.	TRBD2	TRBV3-1/TRBV3-2	TRBJ2-5